The 20 T cell receptor beta chains in this list originate from one sample, sequenced in a study of cytomegalovirus exposure and HLA in healthy donors. Vbeta (60) and Jbeta (13) primers were used in the PCR. Clones were read by immunoSEQ multiplex PCR, and TCRdb kept only the in-frame ones, dropping some. The profile covers 160,000 or so clones, with around 80% appearing a single time and approximately 0.55% taken by the ten largest. Sequencing input: PBMCs. Receptor source: a woman aged 50 to 60 in good health and CMV-seronegative.

The gene calls are TRBV7-2 and TRBJ1-1; D is unresolved. This CDR3 has 14 residues. V was pared by 3 bases and J by 4 bases, with 12 bases between. In germline, CDR1 is SGHTA, CDR2 FQGNSA. The CDR3 region has the DNA TGTGCCAGCAGCTTCCACGGGTTGGGCACTGAAGCTTTCTTT. Translation gives CASSFHGLGTEAFF. Full variable domain (rest looked up from reference TRBV7-2 and TRBJ1-1): GAGVSQSPSNKVTEKGKDVELRCDPISGHTALYWYRQSLGQGLEFLIYFQGNSAPDKSGLPSDRFSAERTGGSVSTLTIQRTQQEDSAVYLCASSFHGLGTEAFFGQGTRLTVV.

The rearrangement joins TRBV4-3 to TRBJ1-3, with a tentative D call TRBD1 (5 bases). The ends were cut back, 7 bases at V and 2 bases at J, with 15 bases in the middle. Germline V gives CDR1 LGHNA, CDR2 YSLEER. This CDR3 spans 15 amino acids. CDR3 DNA: TGCGCCAGCACCATCGACAGCTACCCTGGAAACACCATATATTTT. Encoded protein: CASTIDSYPGNTIYF.

The V gene is TRBV28, the J gene TRBJ2-7, with D possibly matching TRBD2 (6 bases). Germline V CDR1 and CDR2: MDHEN, SYDVKM. The CDR3 contains 15 residues. The V gene lost 6 bases and the J gene lost 9 bases, with 24 bases spanning the gap. The CDR3 protein is CASSTSAVGVGGQYF. In nucleotides, the CDR3 is TGTGCCAGCAGCACCTCGGCCGTCGGGGTCGGGGGGCAGTACTTC. Looking up the rest from reference TRBV28 and TRBJ2-7 gives the full variable domain: DVKVTQSSRYLVKRTGEKVFLECVQDMDHENMFWYRQDPGLGLRLIYFSYDVKMKEKGDIPEGYSVSREKKERFSLILESASTNQTSMYLCASSTSAVGVGGQYFGPGTRLTVT.

The chain links TRBV12-5 to TRBJ2-3; the D gene is possibly TRBD2 (6 bases). The CDR3 contains 15 residues. V was trimmed by 5 bases and J by 4 bases, leaving 16 bases between them. Germline CDR1 reads LGHNT; CDR2 reads FRNRAP. DNA for the CDR3: TGTGCTAGTGGTGCCGGGGGAGAGTTCGCAGATACGCAGTATTTT. It is translated as CASGAGGEFADTQYF.

The V call is TRBV25-1, the J call TRBJ2-3; perhaps TRBD2 as D (6 bases). The CDR3 loop spans 14 amino acids. CDR1 and CDR2 from the germline V gene are MGHDK and SYGVNS. Deletions cut 4 bases from V and 3 bases from J, with 11 bases between. The CDR3 spells CASSGWRETDTQYF. CDR3 nucleotides: TGTGCCAGCAGTGGGTGGCGGGAAACAGATACGCAGTATTTT.

V usage is TRBV18 and J usage is TRBJ2-1; possibly TRBD1 for D (6 bases). The CDR3 consists of 11 residues. Germline V CDR1 and CDR2: KGHSH, LQKENI. Trimming removed 4 bases at V and 9 bases at J, with 7 bases between. Here the CDR3 reads CASSLDSEQFF. For the CDR3, the DNA is TGTGCCAGCTCACTGGACAGTGAGCAGTTCTTC.

This chain connects TRBV7-9 to TRBJ2-3; tentative D call: TRBD2 (6 bases). V was clipped by 5 bases and J by 3 bases, with 15 bases between them. From germline, CDR1 is SEHNR and CDR2 FQNEAQ (reference sequence). The length of the CDR3 is 15 residues. The CDR3 sequence is CASSRSRAGTDTQYF. DNA for the CDR3: TGTGCCAGCAGCCGTAGCAGGGCGGGGACAGATACGCAGTATTTT. Full variable domain (outside the CDR3, taken from reference TRBV7-9 and TRBJ2-3): DTGVSQNPRHKITKRGQNVTFRCDPISEHNRLYWYRQTLGQGPEFLTYFQNEAQLEKSRLLSDRFSAERPKGSFSTLEIQRTEQGDSAMYLCASSRSRAGTDTQYFGPGTRLTVL.

This rearrangement joins TRBV5-1 to TRBJ2-3; D remains unclear. The CDR3 is made up of 11 amino acids. Germline values: CDR1 SGHRS, CDR2 YFSETQ. The V and J ends lost 3 bases and 6 bases respectively, with 5 bases between them. The CDR3 DNA reads as TGCGCCAGCAGCTCCCTGGATACGCAGTATTTT. This encodes CASSSLDTQYF.

This clone appeared a few times. The rearrangement joins TRBV5-1 to TRBJ2-5; D may be TRBD1 (6 bases). The DNA matches TRBJ2-7 better at its end, which makes the J call doubtful. Germline assignment: CDR1 SGHRS and CDR2 YFSETQ. There are 15 residues in the CDR3. CDR3 nucleotides: TGCGCCAGCAGCTTGGTAGGGACAAACTCCTACGAGCAGTACTTC. Translating it yields CASSLVGTNSYEQYF.

The chain links TRBV4-1 to TRBJ2-5, with D maybe TRBD1 (6 bases). The CDR3 consists of 17 residues. In germline, CDR1 is MGHRA, CDR2 YSYEKL. Trimming cost V 0 bases and J 4 bases, with 18 bases left between them. The CDR3 sequence is CASSQDGYSGVGETQYF. The CDR3 bases are TGCGCCAGCAGCCAAGATGGATACTCAGGGGTGGGAGAGACCCAGTACTTC.

The chain is built from TRBV7-2 and TRBJ1-1, with a weak D call TRBD1 (5 bases). CDR1 and CDR2 from the germline V gene are SGHTA and FQGNSA. V shed 5 bases and J shed 3 bases, with 13 bases lying between them. CDR3 length: 14 residues. The CDR3: CASSTVGGYTEAFF. The CDR3 DNA reads TGTGCCAGCAGCACAGTCGGGGGGTACACTGAAGCTTTCTTT. The whole variable domain, filled in from reference TRBV7-2 and TRBJ1-1, reads GAGVSQSPSNKVTEKGKDVELRCDPISGHTALYWYRQSLGQGLEFLIYFQGNSAPDKSGLPSDRFSAERTGGSVSTLTIQRTQQEDSAVYLCASSTVGGYTEAFFGQGTRLTVV.

The rearrangement uses TRBV30 and TRBJ2-2; D is perhaps TRBD2 (5 bases). V dropped 4 bases and J dropped 0 bases, with 9 bases sitting between them. Germline V gene sequence: CDR1 GTSNPN, CDR2 SVGIG (reference sequence). The CDR3 has 14 amino acids. The chain's CDR3 is CAWMRRANTGELFF. Written as DNA, the CDR3 is TGTGCCTGGATGAGGCGGGCGAACACCGGGGAGCTGTTTTTT.

This clone was detected a few times. This sequence joins TRBV5-5 and TRBJ1-2, with a weak D call TRBD1 (6 bases). V was clipped by 0 bases and J by 1 base, with 13 bases between them. CDR1 is SGHKS and CDR2 is YYEKEE in the germline V gene (reference sequence). This CDR3 has 16 amino acids. CDR3: CASSLEGLGGNYGYTF. CDR3 nucleotides: TGTGCCAGCAGCTTGGAGGGGTTAGGGGGTAACTATGGCTACACCTTC.

The CDR3 bases are TGTGCCAGCAGCCAGGACGGGGCTAGCGGGGGCAATGAGCAGTTCTTC. Translation: CASSQDGASGGNEQFF. This chain links TRBV14 with TRBJ2-1; TRBD2 matches at 10 bases. Trimming cost V 3 bases and J 6 bases; bases outside gene matches: 8. Germline CDR1 SGHDN, CDR2 FVKESK. The CDR3 contains 16 residues.

This chain connects TRBV5-1 to TRBJ2-1; TRBD2 aligns across 13 bases. This CDR3 spans 19 amino acids. CDR1 SGHRS and CDR2 YFSETQ come from the germline V gene. V gave up 0 bases and J gave up 0 bases; unmatched junction bases: 6. The CDR3 bases are TGCGCCAGCAGCTTGGATGGGACTAGCGGGAACCCCTCCTACAATGAGCAGTTCTTC. Protein sequence: CASSLDGTSGNPSYNEQFF.

With respect to this clone: Other nucleotide sequences from this sample produce the same CDR3. The CDR3 here is CASSPGSAGRTYEQYF. In DNA form, the CDR3 reads TGTGCCAGCTCACCCGGGTCAGCGGGGCGAACCTACGAGCAGTACTTC. The chain employs TRBV18 and TRBJ2-7; 7 nucleotides line up with TRBD2. This CDR3 spans 16 amino acids. CDR1 KGHSH and CDR2 LQKENI come from the germline V gene. Trimming removed 3 bases from V and 2 bases from J; junction bases left unmatched: 10.

The table lists this clone with a few counts. The chain employs TRBV7-9 and TRBJ2-1, with 12 bases matching TRBD2. The junction had 16 bases not matched to a gene; V was cut back by 5 bases and J by 14 bases. There are 16 residues in the CDR3. Germline CDR1 and CDR2: SEHNR and FQNEAQ (reference sequence). The CDR3 nucleotides are TGTGCCAGCAGCGTATCAACTAGCGGGAGGCCCCCGGAAAAGTTCTTC. The encoded protein is CASSVSTSGRPPEKFF.

V is TRBV6-5 and J is TRBJ1-1; D gene unclear. The germline V gene has CDR1 MNHEY and CDR2 SVGAGI. Between the trimmed V and J ends, which lost 5 bases and 1 base, there was a span of 11 bases. This CDR3 comprises 14 residues. This CDR3 reads CASSPTLRNTEAFF. In DNA form, the CDR3 reads TGTGCCAGCAGTCCAACCCTGAGGAACACTGAAGCTTTCTTT.

The rearrangement uses TRBV25-1 and TRBJ1-2; D is ambiguous. The CDR3 covers 15 residues. The germline V gene encodes CDR1 MGHDK and CDR2 SYGVNS. Trimming shortened V by 2 bases and J by 6 bases, and 16 bases separated the two germline ends. The CDR3 DNA is TGTGCCAGCAGTGAAAATCGCGACTACGAAAATGGCTACACCTTC. Residues: CASSENRDYENGYTF.

The gene calls are TRBV11-1 and TRBJ2-5, with 14 nucleotides matching TRBD2. With 5 bases clipped from V and 4 bases from J, the junction kept 6 bases outside the gene matches. The V gene's germline CDR1 is SGHAT and CDR2 FQDESV (reference sequence). The CDR3 covers 16 residues. CDR3 DNA sequence: TGTGCCAGCAGCAAGACTAGCGGGGGGGCCCGAGAGACCCAGTACTTC. Encoded protein: CASSKTSGGARETQYF. Full variable domain (rest looked up from reference TRBV11-1 and TRBJ2-5): EAEVAQSPRYKITEKSQAVAFWCDPISGHATLYWYRQILGQGPELLVQFQDESVVDDSQLPKDRFSAERLKGVDSTLKIQPAELGDSAMYLCASSKTSGGARETQYFGPGTRLLVL.